The 21 T cell receptor beta chains below were found in one sample sequenced in a study of blood T cell repertoires in COVID-19. Repertoires were generated with immunoSEQ multiplex PCR, while TCRdb's copy carries only in-frame clones and drops some. The sample contains tens of thousands of clones, 88% of which appear only once. The sequenced sample was peripheral blood. The receptors stem from a human donor in a cohort sampled during active COVID-19.

The chain has TRBV7-2 and TRBJ1-1, with TRBD1 matching 7 bases. This CDR3 is built from 15 residues. The germline CDR1 and CDR2 sequences are SGHTA and FQGNSA. The V segment lost 5 bases and the J segment 5 bases; nucleotides outside the gene matches: 11. In DNA form, the CDR3 reads TGTGCCAGCAGCATATCCGGGACAGCCGTAACTGAAGCTTTCTTT. Residues: CASSISGTAVTEAFF.

This clone was detected only once. CDR3 coding DNA: TGTGCCAGCACCCAACAGGGGGCGGGCTACAATGAGCAGTTCTTC. Residues: CASTQQGAGYNEQFF. The rearrangement uses TRBV7-2 and TRBJ2-1, with TRBD1 identical over 9 bases. With V trimmed by 7 bases and J by 3 bases, 7 bases remained unmatched. The CDR3 sequence is 15 residues long. Per the germline V gene, CDR1 is SGHTA and CDR2 is FQGNSA.

This clone was detected once. This chain links TRBV5-5 with TRBJ2-5; D gene unclear. The CDR3 runs 14 residues. Deletions cut 2 bases from V and 1 base from J, with 9 bases between. The germline CDR1 and CDR2 sequences are SGHKS and YYEKEE (reference sequence). DNA for the CDR3: TGTGCCAGCAGCTTCCCCCGAGGCCAAGAGACCCAGTACTTC. Protein sequence: CASSFPRGQETQYF.

The chain combines TRBV6-6 with TRBJ1-4; 7 nucleotides match TRBD1. The CDR3 covers 15 residues. V gave up 5 bases and J gave up 3 bases; unmatched junction bases: 6. The germline CDR1 and CDR2 sequences are MNHNY and SVGAGI (reference sequence). CDR3 residues: CASSAQGKANEKLFF. In DNA form, the CDR3 reads TGTGCCAGCAGTGCACAGGGGAAGGCTAATGAAAAACTGTTTTTT.

The chain carries TRBV7-2 and TRBJ1-1; D not certain. The CDR3 runs to 15 residues. The germline V gene encodes CDR1 SGHTA and CDR2 FQGNSA. The V gene lost 4 bases and the J gene lost 0 bases, with 12 bases spanning the gap. The CDR3 DNA reads as TGTGCCAGCAGCTCGTCAGTGGGCATGAACACTGAAGCTTTCTTT. Its translation is CASSSSVGMNTEAFF.

The chain has TRBV5-1 and TRBJ2-7; 9 bases agree with TRBD1. The CDR3 is 14 residues long. Germline CDR1 is SGHRS and CDR2 is YFSETQ. V trimming: 4 bases; J trimming: 3 bases; junction bases outside the gene matches: 5. Here the CDR3 reads CASSLGQGNYEQYF. In nucleotides, the CDR3 is TGCGCCAGCAGCCTAGGACAGGGGAACTACGAGCAGTACTTC.

The chain is built from TRBV19 and TRBJ2-5; TRBD1 agrees at 8 bases. The CDR3 length is 14 residues. Germline V lookup: CDR1 LNHDA, CDR2 SQIVND (reference sequence). After removal of 5 bases from V and 5 bases from J, the junction contained 7 bases not matched to a gene. CDR3 DNA sequence: TGTGCCAGTAGTCCCCGGACAGGGAGGGAGACCCAGTACTTC. It translates to CASSPRTGRETQYF.

V gene TRBV6-5 combines with J gene TRBJ2-5, with D maybe TRBD2 (6 bases). The germline V and J ends were trimmed by 7 bases and 6 bases, with 15 bases remaining between them. This CDR3 region has 13 residues. Germline V gene data show CDR1 as MNHEY and CDR2 as SVGAGI. The CDR3 loop reads CASTPGGEKTQYF. The CDR3 coding sequence is TGTGCCAGCACTCCCGGGGGAGAAAAGACCCAGTACTTC.

The rearrangement uses TRBV11-2 and TRBJ1-1; the match to TRBD1 covers 7 bases. There are 14 residues in the CDR3. The V gene end was trimmed by 5 bases and the J gene end by 1 base; junction bases not matched to a gene: 4. The germline gives CDR1 SGHAT, CDR2 FQNNGV. CDR3 loop: CASSGGTANTEAFF. The CDR3 region has the DNA TGTGCCAGCAGCGGAGGGACAGCGAACACTGAAGCTTTCTTT.

V and J are TRBV7-9 and TRBJ2-5; D is unresolved. The CDR3 totals 15 residues. V was trimmed by 1 base and J by 5 bases, leaving 14 bases between them. The germline CDR1 and CDR2 sequences are SEHNR and FQNEAQ (reference sequence). The CDR3 DNA sequence: TGTGCCAGCAGCTTAGTTCGGTCGTCTTCGGAGACCCAGTACTTC. Translation: CASSLVRSSSETQYF.

This chain uses TRBV12-3 or TRBV12-4 with TRBJ1-2; D is perhaps TRBD1 (6 bases). The ends were cut back, 3 bases at V and 8 bases at J, with 13 bases in the middle. This CDR3 region has 13 residues. For the CDR3, the DNA is TGTGCCAGCAGTTTGAGAGGGGGAAGGGGCTACACCTTC. Protein product: CASSLRGGRGYTF.

The chain employs TRBV19 and TRBJ2-1; 10 bases fit TRBD2. CDR3 size: 16 residues. Germline V gene lookup returns CDR1 LNHDA and CDR2 SQIVND (reference sequence). The trim removed 3 bases at V and 3 bases at J, leaving 5 bases unmatched. The CDR3 is CASSMGSGRIYNEQFF. The CDR3 DNA is TGTGCCAGTAGTATGGGTAGCGGGAGGATCTACAATGAGCAGTTCTTC. The variable domain in full, with the rest retrieved from reference TRBV19 and TRBJ2-1, is DGGITQSPKYLFRKEGQNVTLSCEQNLNHDAMYWYRQDPGQGLRLIYYSQIVNDFQKGDIAEGYSVSREKKESFPLTVTSAQKNPTAFYLCASSMGSGRIYNEQFFGPGTRLTVL.

This clone was seen only a few times. J is TRBJ1-5 and V is TRBV19, with 8 bases identical to TRBD1. The V and J ends lost 6 bases and 2 bases, in that order; junction bases with no gene match: 6. This CDR3 has 15 residues. Per germline, CDR1 LNHDA and CDR2 SQIVND (reference sequence). The CDR3 sequence is CASSLLQGGNQPQHF. CDR3 DNA: TGTGCCAGTAGCCTGCTACAGGGGGGCAATCAGCCCCAGCATTTT.

The chain has TRBV27 and TRBJ1-1, with no clear D. V was shortened by 2 bases and J by 4 bases, with 11 bases between the two germline ends. The CDR3 has 14 residues. The V gene's germline CDR1 is MNHEY and CDR2 SMNVEV (reference sequence). The CDR3 DNA follows: TGTGCCAGCAGTTTAACCGGACTGGGCACTGAAGCTTTCTTT. Translation: CASSLTGLGTEAFF.

V and J are TRBV6-4 and TRBJ2-1; TRBD2 aligns across 7 bases. V lost 8 bases, J lost 5 bases, and 12 bases stayed unmatched. Germline CDR1 MRHNA, CDR2 SNTAGT. The CDR3 extends over 15 amino acids. CDR3 loop: CASPIPGTNDNEQFF. In nucleotides, the CDR3 is TGTGCCAGCCCGATACCCGGGACTAATGACAATGAGCAGTTCTTC.

The J gene is TRBJ2-1, the V gene TRBV2, with TRBD2 matching over 15 bases. The CDR3 has 13 amino acids. Unmatched junction bases numbered 0, after V lost 8 bases and J lost 7 bases. The germline CDR1 and CDR2 sequences are SNHLY and FYNNEI. CDR3 region: CASGTSGGNEQFF. The CDR3 DNA sequence: TGTGCCAGCGGGACTAGCGGGGGGAATGAGCAGTTCTTC.

This clone was recorded once. The genes are TRBV7-9 and TRBJ1-4, with 7 positions matching TRBD1. V dropped 3 bases and J dropped 4; count of bases not matched to a gene: 8. The germline CDR1 and CDR2 sequences are SEHNR and FQNEAQ (reference sequence). This CDR3 has 16 residues. In nucleotides, the CDR3 is TGTGCCAGCAGCTTGACAGGGAGTTGGGGTAATGAAAAACTGTTTTTT. Amino acids: CASSLTGSWGNEKLFF.

The chain employs TRBV7-2 and TRBJ2-7; 14 bases map to TRBD2. This CDR3 is built from 19 residues. The germline gives CDR1 SGHTA, CDR2 FQGNSA. The ends lost 5 bases at V and 5 bases at J; junction bases unmatched: 17. This chain's CDR3 is CASSEFPQTSGGVPNEQYF. The CDR3 DNA follows: TGTGCCAGCAGCGAATTTCCCCAGACTAGCGGGGGGGTCCCTAACGAGCAGTACTTC.

The chain carries TRBV27 and TRBJ1-5, with D tentatively TRBD1 (6 bases). The CDR3 extends over 13 amino acids. Germline-derived CDR1 and CDR2 are MNHEY and SMNVEV (reference sequence). V lost 5 bases and J 8 bases, leaving 13 bases between the germline ends. CDR3 in amino acids: CASSARGQEPQHF. CDR3 coding DNA: TGTGCCAGCAGTGCCCGGGGACAAGAGCCCCAGCATTTT.

Details on this clone: In the same sample, other DNA sequences code for this CDR3. The chain joins TRBV9 to TRBJ2-3; D gene uncertain. CDR3 size: 14 residues. Germline V lookup: CDR1 SGDLS, CDR2 YYNGEE. Trimming cost V 0 bases and J 0 bases, with 5 bases left between them. This chain's CDR3 is CASSVDSSTDTQYF. For the CDR3, the DNA is TGTGCCAGCAGCGTAGACTCGAGCACAGATACGCAGTATTTT.

V and J are TRBV9 and TRBJ2-5; D possibly corresponds to TRBD1 (7 bases). CDR1 and CDR2 (germline): SGDLS, YYNGEE. Trimming stripped 4 bases from V and 3 bases from J, with 25 bases between. The CDR3 has 18 residues. The CDR3, as DNA: TGTGCCAGCAGCCCCGAGGGGGCGGGACTTTCGTGGGAAGAGACCCAGTACTTC. Translated: CASSPEGAGLSWEETQYF.